The 4 T cell receptor beta chains below all came from one sample that was sequenced in a study of blood T cell repertoires in COVID-19 (dated by TCRdb to 2019 to 2021). Library preparation employed the immunoSEQ multiplex PCR assay. TCRdb's version of the immuneACCESS table is confined to in-frame rearrangements and falls short of the full clone set. An unresolved V gene accounts for under half of the shortfall where checked; the remainder is of unknown origin. For this sample there are around 200,000 clones; 85% appear just once. About 17% of the sample is taken by the ten largest. The sample consisted of PBMCs or T cells enriched from blood (not recorded which). These receptors were obtained from a man aged 35-49 years who had recovered from COVID-19.

This clone has only a few counts. The chain links TRBV6-2 or TRBV6-3 to TRBJ1-5; D not certain. The CDR3 sequence is 13 residues long. CDR1 MNHEY and CDR2 SVGEGT come from the germline V gene. V was pared by 4 bases and J by 7 bases, with 11 bases between. As DNA, the CDR3 is TGTGCCAGCAGTTGGGGAGGCCGGCAGCCCCAGCATTTT. Amino acid sequence: CASSWGGRQPQHF.

This chain joins TRBV18 and TRBJ2-7, with TRBD1 identical over 8 bases. Germline CDR1 is KGHSH and CDR2 is LQKENI. The CDR3 spans 15 residues. The V and J ends lost 6 bases and 2 bases, in that order; junction bases with no gene match: 9. For the CDR3, the DNA is TGTGCCAGCTCGAGACAGGGGCAAATTACCTACGAGCAGTACTTC. It is translated as CASSRQGQITYEQYF.

The chain uses TRBV2 and TRBJ1-2; D gene unclear. The CDR3 runs to 11 residues. Germline-derived CDR1 and CDR2 are SNHLY and FYNNEI. Trimming cost V 7 bases and J 4 bases, with 7 bases left between them. The CDR3 loop is CASTLIYGYTF. CDR3 nucleotides: TGTGCCAGCACGCTAATCTATGGCTACACCTTC.

This clone was recorded only once. V usage is TRBV30 and J usage is TRBJ1-2, with 7 nucleotides matching TRBD1. The CDR3 runs 12 residues. Losses at the gene ends were 4 bases for V and 5 bases for J; bases not matched to a gene: 4. CDR1 is GTSNPN, CDR2 SVGIG, per germline (reference sequence). CDR3 region: CAWILTGYGYTF. CDR3 coding DNA: TGTGCCTGGATTTTGACAGGGTATGGCTACACCTTC.